The text below deals with one T cell receptor (beta chain). These data belong to a study of monozygotic twins with inflammatory bowel disease. Germline V lookup: CDR1 SQVTM, CDR2 ANQGSEA. The CDR3 extends over 14 amino acids. Researchers used 3500 ng of total RNA for each TCR library. The unique tags termed UMIs, each holding a 6-nucleotide sample barcode, were added by means of template switching. TCRdb re-called the 5' RACE reads; every CDR3 protein appears as one record, without DNA. Recorded for this sample: 300,000 to 400,000 distinct CDR3 sequences. This clonotype was obtained from a human donor with ulcerative colitis or Crohn's disease, or a healthy co-twin of an affected twin (not recorded which). The sequencing sample was made of blood. This chain connects TRBV29-1 to TRBJ1-2; TCRdb's D call of TRBD1 is untestable without DNA. The CDR3: CSAGDRDNYYGYTF.